This T cell receptor beta chain is drawn from a study of radiation and T cells in renal cell carcinoma. Study as a whole: Nephrectomy followed 15 Gy stereotactic body radiation by 4 weeks.

Study-wide results and limits: Pretreatment tumor biopsies were lacking, so baseline clonotypes are unknown. In blood, top tumor clones expanded by 2 weeks, shrinking by 4.

TCRdb keeps only in-frame clones here, not all; method: immunoSEQ multiplex PCR. The sample yields 100,000 to 150,000 clones, 65% to 85% seen once. This clone has just one count. Its target is not known. Indicated time point: blood 2 weeks post-SBRT. As to treatment: 15 Gy SBRT to primary tumor, nephrectomy 4 weeks later. Germline values: CDR1 LNHDA, CDR2 SQIVND (reference sequence). V was clipped by 3 bases and J by 3 bases, with 18 bases between them. The CDR3 is 17 amino acids. The sample consisted of blood, taken from a patient whose treatment included radiotherapy and nephrectomy. The clonotype comes from a man in his fifties with renal cell carcinoma. This chain joins TRBV19 and TRBJ2-4, with a possible D match to TRBD2 (6 bases). In DNA form, the CDR3 reads TGTGCCAGTAGTATCAGGGCGCGGGATGAGGACAAAAACATTCAGTACTTC. It translates to CASSIRARDEDKNIQYF.